These 26 T cell receptor beta chains share one sample of origin, sequenced in a study of CD4 T cells in relation to SARS-CoV-2 and coronaviruses. Produced via immunoSEQ multiplex PCR; TCRdb's table is partial and in-frame only. This table holds 28,000 or so clones, about three quarters found once. Before the COVID-19 pandemic, during about 2011-2019, CD4+ T cells were taken from unexposed donors. The cells were cultured for about ten days before CD4+ T cells were isolated. These receptors have no identified antigens. The sample was CD4+ T cells from PBMCs, cultured in vitro. The receptor source for this set is a human donor in good health.

This clone was seen only a few times. V and J are TRBV4-1 and TRBJ1-1; D uncertain. The ends were cut back, 4 bases at V and 8 bases at J, with 17 bases in the middle. The CDR3 is 14 residues long. Germline V lookup: CDR1 MGHRA, CDR2 YSYEKL. CDR3 amino acids: CASSPARAGTEAFF. CDR3 DNA sequence: TGCGCCAGCAGCCCCGCACGGGCCGGCACAGAAGCTTTCTTT.

This clone turned up a few times. The rearrangement joins TRBV5-6 to TRBJ1-2, with D perhaps matching TRBD1 (5 bases). Per germline, CDR1 SGHDT and CDR2 YYEEEE. The CDR3 extends over 13 amino acids. V lost 4 bases and J 4 bases, leaving 11 bases between the germline ends. The CDR3 region has the DNA TGTGCCAGCAGCCGGGACGTCACCTATGGCTACACCTTC. Amino acid sequence: CASSRDVTYGYTF.

The sample holds a few counts of this clone. This chain connects TRBV5-5 to TRBJ1-2; perhaps TRBD1 as D (5 bases). The CDR3 spans 14 residues. Germline CDR1 is SGHKS and CDR2 is YYEKEE (reference sequence). V gave up 0 bases and J gave up 4 bases, with 10 bases separating them. The DNA of the CDR3 is TGTGCCAGCAGCTTGGAGGACATTAGCTATGGCTACACCTTC. Amino acid sequence: CASSLEDISYGYTF.

The chain uses TRBV5-6 and TRBJ1-1; D is ambiguous. Germline CDR1 SGHDT, CDR2 YYEEEE. The CDR3 has 14 amino acids. The germline V and J ends were trimmed by 0 bases and 2 bases, with 8 bases remaining between them. The CDR3 sequence: CASSLGQTNTEAFF. The CDR3 DNA sequence: TGTGCCAGCAGCTTGGGTCAGACTAACACTGAAGCTTTCTTT.

V is TRBV29-1 and J is TRBJ2-5; 7 bases align to TRBD1. Unmatched junction bases numbered 4, after V lost 7 bases and J lost 5 bases. Per the germline V gene, CDR1 is SQVTM and CDR2 is ANQGSEA. The CDR3 is 11 residues long. CDR3 residues: CSAGQSETQYF. For the CDR3, the DNA is TGCAGCGCGGGACAGTCGGAGACCCAGTACTTC.

This clone turned up a few times. The V and J genes are TRBV3-1 (or the pseudogene TRBV3-2) and TRBJ1-1; TRBD1 might be the D (5 bases). Germline CDR1 reads LGHDT; CDR2 reads YNNKEL (reference sequence). V lost 6 bases and J 3 bases, leaving 14 bases between the germline ends. CDR3 size: 14 residues. DNA for the CDR3: TGTGCCAGCAGTCCTCGGGGAGGGGACACTGAAGCTTTCTTT. This encodes CASSPRGGDTEAFF.

The chain carries TRBV30 and TRBJ1-5; 9 bases map to TRBD1. The germline CDR1 and CDR2 sequences are GTSNPN and SVGIG (reference sequence). The V gene end was trimmed by 1 base and the J gene end by 9 bases; junction bases not matched to a gene: 1. The CDR3 is made up of 12 amino acids. CDR3 sequence (DNA): TGTGCCTGGAGTGGACAGGGGGGGCCCCAGCATTTT. Its protein product is CAWSGQGGPQHF.

The gene calls are TRBV5-1 and TRBJ2-2, with TRBD2 matching 12 bases. V lost 6 bases to trimming and J lost 5 bases; unmatched junction nucleotides: 8. CDR3 length equals 16 residues. Germline V gives CDR1 SGHRS, CDR2 YFSETQ. The CDR3 loop is CASTRLAGGSTGELFF. CDR3 DNA: TGCGCCAGCACCAGGCTAGCGGGAGGGTCAACCGGGGAGCTGTTTTTT. Based on the CDR3 plus reference TRBV5-1 and TRBJ2-2, the full variable domain is KAGVTQTPRYLIKTRGQQVTLSCSPISGHRSVSWYQQTPGQGLQFLFEYFSETQRNKGNFPGRFSGRQFSNSRSEMNVSTLELGDSALYLCASTRLAGGSTGELFFGEGSRLTVL.

The rearrangement uses TRBV9 and TRBJ2-1, with D possibly being TRBD1 or TRBD2 (5 bases each). V gave up 0 bases and J gave up 8 bases, with 15 bases separating them. This CDR3 is built from 15 residues. Germline V gene lookup returns CDR1 SGDLS and CDR2 YYNGEE. This chain's CDR3 is CASSVGPGTYDEQFF. CDR3 nucleotide sequence: TGTGCCAGCAGCGTAGGGCCAGGGACGTACGATGAGCAGTTCTTC.

The chain couples TRBV11-1 to TRBJ2-4; no firm D call. V gave up 1 base and J gave up 9 bases, with 10 bases separating them. Germline V gene sequence: CDR1 SGHAT, CDR2 FQDESV (reference sequence). The CDR3 is 13 residues long. The CDR3 loop reads CASSLERVGIQYF. The CDR3, as DNA: TGTGCCAGCAGCTTAGAACGTGTGGGCATTCAGTACTTC.

The genes are TRBV6-4 and TRBJ1-4, with D hard to call. The CDR3 has 15 amino acids. In germline, CDR1 is MRHNA, CDR2 SNTAGT. Trimming left V 0 bases short and J 8 bases short, with 13 bases between. The CDR3 protein is CASSDSGEGREKLFF. For the CDR3, the DNA is TGTGCCAGCAGTGACTCCGGGGAGGGAAGGGAAAAACTGTTTTTT.

The chain uses TRBV6-2 or TRBV6-3 and TRBJ1-2; unclear D gene. The V and J ends lost 5 bases and 7 bases respectively, with 17 bases between them. CDR1 MNHEY and CDR2 SVGEGT come from the germline V gene. The CDR3 has 14 amino acids. CDR3 in DNA: TGTGCCAGCAGTCTTCTTGGGTCATCTGTTGGCTACACCTTC. It translates to CASSLLGSSVGYTF.

V usage is TRBV5-1 and J usage is TRBJ2-2; the D gene is possibly TRBD1 (6 bases). Germline CDR1 reads SGHRS; CDR2 reads YFSETQ. This CDR3 is 15 amino acids long. Trimming shortened V by 9 bases and J by 2 bases, and 17 bases separated the two germline ends. The CDR3 region is CATRGSTENTGELFF. CDR3 DNA sequence: TGCGCCACCAGGGGATCGACAGAAAACACCGGGGAGCTGTTTTTT.

The CDR3 DNA reads as TGTGCCAGCACCCTCCTGGCGTTGAGCACAGATACGCAGTATTTT. Translation: CASTLLALSTDTQYF. The gene calls are TRBV5-6 and TRBJ2-3; D is undetermined. The germline V gene encodes CDR1 SGHDT and CDR2 YYEEEE. This CDR3 is built from 15 residues. Trimming removed 6 bases from V and 0 bases from J, with 14 bases in between.

The chain carries TRBV30 and TRBJ1-5; TRBD1 matches 10 bases. V lost 3 bases, J lost 5 bases, and 4 bases stayed unmatched. Germline V CDR1 and CDR2: GTSNPN, SVGIG (reference sequence). CDR3 length: 14 residues. The CDR3 DNA is TGTGCCTGGAGGGACAGGGGGTCTGATCAGCCCCAGCATTTT. It encodes CAWRDRGSDQPQHF. The entire variable domain, with the rest obtained from reference TRBV30 and TRBJ1-5, is as follows: SQTIHQWPATLVQPVGSPLSLECTVEGTSNPNLYWYRQAAGRGLQLLFYSVGIGQISSEVPQNLSASRPQDRQFILSSKKLLLSDSGFYLCAWRDRGSDQPQHFGDGTRLSIL.

The V and J genes are TRBV9 and TRBJ2-7; the match to TRBD2 covers 9 bases. In germline, CDR1 is SGDLS, CDR2 YYNGEE. The CDR3 contains 17 residues. Trimming removed 4 bases from V and 1 base from J; junction bases left unmatched: 12. The CDR3 DNA is TGTGCCAGCAGCTTCAGTAGCGTAGCGGGGGCTTCCTACGAGCAGTACTTC. This gives the protein CASSFSSVAGASYEQYF.

As for this clone: The sample contains more than one DNA sequence encoding this CDR3. This CDR3 reads CASSLQETQYF. CDR3 nucleotide sequence: TGTGCCAGCAGCCTACAAGAGACCCAGTACTTC. The chain links TRBV7-2 to TRBJ2-5; D is undetermined. V was pared by 5 bases and J by 2 bases, with 3 bases between. Germline CDR1 and CDR2: SGHTA and FQGNSA. This CDR3 is built from 11 residues.

This clone was found a few times. The chain uses TRBV5-6 and TRBJ1-1; perhaps TRBD1 as D (5 bases). The germline gives CDR1 SGHDT, CDR2 YYEEEE. This CDR3 has 14 residues. The V gene lost 1 base and the J gene lost 5 bases, with 12 bases spanning the gap. Written as DNA, the CDR3 is TGTGCCAGCAGCTTGCTGGGGCAAGGGACTGAAGCTTTCTTT. This codes for CASSLLGQGTEAFF.

The chain combines TRBV6-6 with TRBJ2-2; 8 bases align to TRBD1. Germline values: CDR1 MNHNY, CDR2 SVGAGI (reference sequence). This CDR3 has 14 amino acids. The V segment lost 4 bases and the J segment 6 bases; nucleotides outside the gene matches: 4. CDR3 in amino acids: CASSLTGEAGELFF. CDR3 nucleotides: TGTGCCAGCAGTTTGACAGGGGAGGCCGGGGAGCTGTTTTTT.

The CDR3 DNA reads as TGTGCCAGCAGCTTGGTAGGGACAGACTATGGCTACACCTTC. Amino acids: CASSLVGTDYGYTF. The chain couples TRBV5-4 to TRBJ1-2, with TRBD1 matching 7 bases. Trimming cost V 0 bases and J 3 bases; bases outside gene matches: 2. The CDR3 loop spans 14 amino acids. CDR1 and CDR2 (germline): SGHNT, YYREEE (reference sequence).

V and J are TRBV14 and TRBJ1-1, with D unclear. The germline CDR1 and CDR2 sequences are SGHDN and FVKESK. The CDR3 contains 13 residues. The germline V and J ends were trimmed by 0 bases and 1 base, with 3 bases remaining between them. CDR3 nucleotides: TGTGCCAGCAGCCAAGATTGGAACACTGAAGCTTTCTTT. Protein sequence: CASSQDWNTEAFF.

The V and J genes are TRBV7-2 and TRBJ1-5; tentatively, D is TRBD1 (5 bases). CDR1 and CDR2 (germline): SGHTA, FQGNSA. The CDR3 sequence is 14 residues long. V shed 6 bases and J shed 2 bases, with 11 bases lying between them. CDR3 coding DNA: TGTGCCAGCAGAAAGATGGGGGGCAATCAGCCCCAGCATTTT. This gives the protein CASRKMGGNQPQHF.

This clone was counted once. The genes are TRBV29-1 and TRBJ2-3; D uncertain. CDR1 SQVTM and CDR2 ANQGSEA come from the germline V gene. The CDR3 is 14 residues long. Trimming took 7 bases from V and 0 from J, leaving 14 bases between them. The CDR3 DNA reads as TGCAGCGGGACGGCCGGGTTGAGCACAGATACGCAGTATTTT. Protein: CSGTAGLSTDTQYF.

The chain combines TRBV29-1 with TRBJ1-1; 8 positions match TRBD1. The CDR3 runs to 13 residues. Trimming removed 5 bases from V and 8 bases from J; junction bases left unmatched: 10. Germline V lookup: CDR1 SQVTM, CDR2 ANQGSEA. CDR3 protein: CSVKQGVRSEAFF. The CDR3 nucleotides are TGCAGCGTTAAACAGGGGGTAAGATCCGAAGCTTTCTTT.

The chain combines TRBV19 with TRBJ1-1, with D unresolved. The CDR3 is 15 amino acids. V was pared by 7 bases and J by 1 base, with 16 bases between. The germline gives CDR1 LNHDA, CDR2 SQIVND (reference sequence). The CDR3 region is CASTPPGARNTEAFF. The CDR3 DNA reads as TGTGCCAGTACCCCCCCGGGAGCCAGGAACACTGAAGCTTTCTTT.

The chain recombines TRBV19 with TRBJ2-1; 10 nucleotides line up with TRBD1. CDR1 and CDR2 (germline): LNHDA, SQIVND (reference sequence). This CDR3 comprises 17 residues. After removal of 5 bases from V and 7 bases from J, the junction contained 14 bases not matched to a gene. The DNA for the CDR3 is TGTGCCAGTAGTTGGGTATACTCCGGGACAGGGGCAAATGAGCAGTTCTTC. Protein sequence: CASSWVYSGTGANEQFF.